The 14 T cell receptor beta chains reported below all come from one sample, sequenced in a study of T cells in Graves' hyperthyroidism and ophthalmopathy. TCR beta CDR3 regions were amplified from RNA. First-round RT-PCR targeting the TCR CDR3 was performed with the HTBI primer set. TCRdb independently ran MiXCR on the multiplex PCR reads; one entry per CDR3 protein. The data hold tens of thousands of distinct CDR3 sequences, with roughly 50% observed a single time. What was sequenced was blood. The receptors derive from a woman aged 45-65 years with Graves' hyperthyroidism that later progressed to Graves' ophthalmopathy.

Comment on this clonotype: At one of its ends the junction is not consistent with the germline gene, which may arise from a read error. V and J are TRBV9 and TRBJ2-7, with TRBD1 identical over 9 bases. The CDR3 runs to 15 residues. Per germline, CDR1 SGDLS and CDR2 YYNGEE. CDR3 protein: CAGSAPGQGPWEQYF. CDR3 in DNA: TGTGCCGGCAGCGCGCCGGGACAGGGTCCGTGGGAGCAGTACTTC. The whole variable domain, filled in from reference TRBV9 and TRBJ2-7, reads DSGVTQTPKHLITATGQRVTLRCSPRSGDLSVYWYQQSLDQGLQFLIQYYNGEERAKGNILERFSAQQFPDLHSELNLSSLELGDSALYFCAGSAPGQGPWEQYFGPGTRLTVT.

In this sample, this clonotype turned up many times. The rearrangement links TRBV18 to TRBJ2-5, with TRBD2 identical over 11 bases. The germline V gene encodes CDR1 KGHSH and CDR2 LQKENI. CDR3 length: 18 residues. V was clipped by 0 bases and J by 5 bases; unmatched bases: 11. This CDR3 reads CASSPPAGTSGPMETQYF. The CDR3 coding sequence is TGTGCCAGCTCACCACCGGCTGGGACTAGCGGACCGATGGAGACCCAGTACTTC. The full variable domain, rest sourced from reference TRBV18 and TRBJ2-5, is NAGVMQNPRHLVRRRGQEARLRCSPMKGHSHVYWYRQLPEEGLKFMVYLQKENIIDESGMPKERFSAEFPKEGPSILRIQQVVRGDSAAYFCASSPPAGTSGPMETQYFGPGTRLLVL.

This chain uses TRBV15 with TRBJ1-6, with a tentative D call TRBD1 (5 bases). The CDR3 covers 14 residues. The V end lost 0 bases, the J end lost 7 bases, and 7 bases lay between the germline ends. The germline CDR1 and CDR2 sequences are LNHNV and YYDKDF (reference sequence). CDR3 sequence (DNA): TGTGCCACCAGCAGAGAAGGGGTGAATTCACCCCTCCACTTT. Translated, it gives CATSREGVNSPLHF.

Details on this clonotype: This clone may be a read error of a much larger clone one base away. J is TRBJ1-1 and V is TRBV18; no reliable D call. The germline gives CDR1 KGHSH, CDR2 LQKENI. CDR3 length equals 12 residues. CDR3 region: CASLPQNTEAFF. As DNA, the CDR3 is TGTGCCAGCTTACCACAGAACACTGAAGCTTTCTTT.

On this clonotype: Given the absence of the conserved phenylalanine or tryptophan at the CDR3 end, a read error is likely. The limits of the CDR3 on the DNA are not certain, so only TCRdb's listed CDR3 is given. The chain recombines TRBV7-8 with TRBJ2-3; TRBD1 is the table's D call, not checked against the DNA. The CDR3 length equals 11 residues, ends included. The germline V gene has CDR1 SGHVS and CDR2 FQNEAQ. CDR3 amino acids: CASSRRDSTNY.

This chain joins TRBV7-9 and TRBJ2-2, with D tentatively TRBD1 or TRBD2 (6 bases each). V was cut by 5 bases and J by 2 bases, with 15 bases left in between. The CDR3 extends over 16 amino acids. Germline lookup yields CDR1 SEHNR and CDR2 FQNEAQ (reference sequence). The CDR3 DNA reads as TGTGCCAGCAGCATACAGGGTAGCGGAAACACCGGGGAGCTGTTTTTT. Encoded protein: CASSIQGSGNTGELFF. The full variable domain, rest sourced from reference TRBV7-9 and TRBJ2-2, is DTGVSQNPRHKITKRGQNVTFRCDPISEHNRLYWYRQTLGQGPEFLTYFQNEAQLEKSRLLSDRFSAERPKGSFSTLEIQRTEQGDSAMYLCASSIQGSGNTGELFFGEGSRLTVL.

Comments on this clonotype: The junction differs from germline at one of its ends, possibly a read error. The rearrangement uses TRBV4-1 and TRBJ2-1; 12 bases agree with TRBD2. Looked up from germline, CDR1 is MGHRA and CDR2 is YSYEKL. The CDR3 sequence is 19 residues long. The CDR3 here is CASSQDRLAGGGKYNEQLF. CDR3 nucleotides: TGCGCCAGCAGCCAAGATCGGCTAGCGGGAGGGGGTAAATACAATGAGCAGCTCTTC.

V and J are TRBV11-2 and TRBJ1-2; the match to TRBD1 covers 9 bases. The CDR3 runs to 14 residues. Per germline, CDR1 SGHAT and CDR2 FQNNGV. J gave up 3 bases and V 5 bases, and 4 bases lay outside the gene matches. The CDR3 region has the DNA TGTGCCAGCAGCACACAGGGGGCCTACTATGGCTACACCTTC. This translates into CASSTQGAYYGYTF.

This clonotype was seen repeatedly, ten times or more. A read error is possible here, since a much larger clone lies one base away. The chain carries TRBV6-5 and TRBJ2-7; D remains ambiguous. Germline V gene sequence: CDR1 MNHEY, CDR2 SVGAGI. The length of the CDR3 is 14 residues. CDR3 nucleotide sequence: TGTGCCAGCAGTTACTCCGGCTCTAATTACGAGCGGTACTTC. Translating gives CASSYSGSNYERYF.

This clonotype was observed at least ten times. The rearrangement joins TRBV3-1 to TRBJ1-1; 7 bases align to TRBD1. CDR1 and CDR2 from the germline V gene are LGHDT and YNNKEL (reference sequence). V shed 3 bases and J 4 bases; nucleotides not matched to a gene: 5. The CDR3 runs to 14 residues. The chain's CDR3 is CASSHRGRGTEAFF. The CDR3 bases are TGTGCCAGCAGCCATAGGGGGCGCGGCACTGAAGCTTTCTTT.

This clonotype was counted ten times or more. The chain links TRBV7-3 to TRBJ2-1; 10 bases match TRBD2. The CDR3 is 17 residues long. Germline lookup yields CDR1 SGHTA and CDR2 FQGTGA. V trimming: 5 bases; J trimming: 8 bases; junction bases outside the gene matches: 15. CDR3 sequence (DNA): TGTGCCAGCAGCCCGCATTCGGGTAGCGGGGGGAGAGATGAGCAGTTCTTC. It is translated as CASSPHSGSGGRDEQFF.

The rearrangement links TRBV24-1 to TRBJ1-5; perhaps TRBD1 as D (6 bases). The ends were cut back, 1 base at V and 5 bases at J, with 17 bases in the middle. This CDR3 has 17 amino acids. CDR1 and CDR2 (germline): KGHDR, SFDVKD. The CDR3 coding sequence is TGTGCCACCAGTGATTTTGATGGGCAAACAGGGTATCAGCCCCAGCATTTT. This gives the protein CATSDFDGQTGYQPQHF.

This clonotype is medium-sized. CDR3 DNA: TGTGCCGGATCTAGGGGGAGCAATGAGCAGTTCTTC. Translating it yields CAGSRGSNEQFF. This rearrangement joins TRBV7-9 to TRBJ2-1; TRBD1 might be the D (6 bases). Deletions cut 11 bases from V and 6 bases from J, with 14 bases between. This CDR3 region has 12 residues. Looked up from germline, CDR1 is SEHNR and CDR2 is FQNEAQ (reference sequence).

In its sample, this clonotype was seen many times. The chain links TRBV5-1 to TRBJ1-2; 7 bases are a match to TRBD1. Trimming removed 0 bases from V and 5 bases from J; junction bases left unmatched: 4. The CDR3 has 14 residues. In germline, CDR1 is SGHRS, CDR2 YFSETQ. The DNA of the CDR3 is TGCGCCAGCAGCTTGGAAGGCAGGGGGTATGGCTACACCTTC. Its translation is CASSLEGRGYGYTF. Full variable domain (rest looked up from reference TRBV5-1 and TRBJ1-2): KAGVTQTPRYLIKTRGQQVTLSCSPISGHRSVSWYQQTPGQGLQFLFEYFSETQRNKGNFPGRFSGRQFSNSRSEMNVSTLELGDSALYLCASSLEGRGYGYTFGSGTRLTVV.